This T cell receptor beta chain is drawn from a study of read filtering for tumor transcriptome and immune sequencing. Turning to the study itself: TCR-mapped reads were about 3.5 to 11 million with IR-seq versus roughly 80 to 1,300 with RNA-seq.

This clonotype came up many times. The antigen is undetermined. Study-wide results and limits: About four fifths of IR-seq clonotypes had one read, totaling 3% to 4.5% of reads; RNA-seq: about 69% and 49%.

From around 0.4 ug of RNA, a library with molecular barcoded alpha/delta and beta/gamma adaptors was made. TCRdb reanalysed the reads using MiXCR and keeps one entry per CDR3 protein. There are 40,000 or so distinct CDR3 sequences in the sample; about 12% occur only once, and around 34% lies in the top ten. The sequenced sample consisted of a population of CD138-negative cells sorted from bone marrow. The sequence was obtained from a donor at least 40 years old with multiple myeloma.

The CDR3 DNA reads TGTGCCAGCAGTCCCCCTAGCGGGGGGGCCCATGAGCAGTTCTTC. This gives the protein CASSPPSGGAHEQFF. This chain uses TRBV12-3 or TRBV12-4 with TRBJ2-1; 12 bases align to TRBD2. The J segment lost 8 bases and the V segment lost 5 bases, leaving 7 bases of the junction unmatched. This CDR3 is built from 15 residues.